Presented here are 30 T cell receptor beta chains from one specimen sequenced in a study of T cells in Graves' hyperthyroidism and ophthalmopathy. RNA transcripts gave rise to amplified TCR beta CDR3 regions. A set of HTBI primers served as the primers for a first-round RT-PCR of the TCR CDR3. TCRdb reprocessed the multiplex PCR reads via MiXCR and lists one record per CDR3 protein. The sample records around 690,000 distinct CDR3 sequences, approximately 15% being singletons. The sample taken for sequencing was blood. The receptors originated from a man aged 50-60 years with Graves' hyperthyroidism.

The sample holds many counts of this clonotype. The chain carries TRBV2 and TRBJ2-5, with unresolved D. The V gene lost 6 bases and the J gene lost 3 bases, with 11 bases spanning the gap. This CDR3 contains 13 residues. Germline assignment: CDR1 SNHLY and CDR2 FYNNEI. The CDR3, as DNA: TGTGCCAGCAGCCTGAATAGAAAAGAGACCCAGTACTTC. Translating gives CASSLNRKETQYF.

This clonotype was picked up many times. The V gene is TRBV10-3, the J gene TRBJ1-1; weak D call: TRBD1 (5 bases). V lost 3 bases and J lost 4, with 12 bases in between. The CDR3 extends over 14 amino acids. Germline assignment: CDR1 ENHRY and CDR2 SYGVKD. CDR3 sequence (DNA): TGTGCCATCAGTGAAGTCAGGGCCCCCACTGAAGCTTTCTTT. Its protein product is CAISEVRAPTEAFF.

This clonotype was recorded a few times. The V call is TRBV4-1, the J call TRBJ2-1, with TRBD2 matching over 14 bases. V was clipped by 5 bases and J by 3 bases; unmatched bases: 15. Germline V gene lookup returns CDR1 MGHRA and CDR2 YSYEKL. This CDR3 comprises 20 residues. CDR3 residues: CASSYKGGTSGSLNYNEQFF. CDR3 nucleotides: TGCGCCAGCAGCTATAAAGGCGGGACTAGCGGGAGTCTGAACTACAATGAGCAGTTCTTC.

The chain joins TRBV3-1 to TRBJ1-2; TRBD1 matches at 11 bases. V was pared by 3 bases and J by 7 bases, with 7 bases of the junction left unmatched. The CDR3 sequence is 15 residues long. The germline CDR1 and CDR2 sequences are LGHDT and YNNKEL (reference sequence). The CDR3 sequence: CASSQRTGGDSGYTF. The CDR3 DNA reads TGTGCCAGCAGCCAGCGGACAGGGGGCGATTCTGGCTACACCTTC.

The rearrangement joins TRBV20-1 to TRBJ2-7; D is possibly TRBD2 (5 bases). The CDR3 sequence is 13 residues long. Germline CDR1 and CDR2: DFQATT and SNEGSKA (reference sequence). Deletions cut 3 bases from V and 3 bases from J, with 12 bases between. The CDR3 here is CSARDFGDYEQYF. The CDR3 nucleotides are TGCAGTGCTAGGGACTTCGGTGACTACGAGCAGTACTTC.

There are many counts of this clonotype. This chain uses TRBV11-2 with TRBJ2-3; no clear D. Trimming took off 1 base at V and 6 bases at J, with 5 bases between the two ends. Germline V gene sequence: CDR1 SGHAT, CDR2 FQNNGV. The CDR3 has 12 residues. The CDR3 loop is CASSLGVDTQYF. Here the CDR3 DNA reads TGTGCCAGCAGCTTAGGGGTTGATACGCAGTATTTT.

Details on this clonotype: A read error is possible here, since a much larger clone lies one base away. The rearrangement links TRBV28 to TRBJ2-1, with D perhaps assigned TRBD1 or TRBD2 (5 bases each). The germline CDR1 and CDR2 sequences are MDHEN and SYDVKM. The V and J ends lost 10 bases and 6 bases respectively, with 13 bases between them. This CDR3 has 12 amino acids. CDR3 sequence reads: CATTGPANEQFF. CDR3 DNA: TGTGCCACAACGGGGCCCGCCAATGAGCAGTTCTTC. Drawing the rest from reference TRBV28 and TRBJ2-1, the complete variable domain is DVKVTQSSRYLVKRTGEKVFLECVQDMDHENMFWYRQDPGLGLRLIYFSYDVKMKEKGDIPEGYSVSREKKERFSLILESASTNQTSMYLCATTGPANEQFFGPGTRLTVL.

This clonotype was counted many times. This rearrangement joins TRBV27 to TRBJ2-5, with D perhaps given as TRBD1 or TRBD2 (5 bases each). V dropped 8 bases and J dropped 3 bases, with 19 bases sitting between them. Germline CDR1 reads MNHEY; CDR2 reads SMNVEV (reference sequence). The CDR3 totals 15 residues. Here the CDR3 reads CASASLGGIKETQYF. The CDR3 DNA reads as TGTGCCAGCGCATCCCTTGGGGGAATAAAAGAGACCCAGTACTTC.

There are many counts of this clonotype. V and J are TRBV6-1 and TRBJ2-6; tentative D call: TRBD1 (6 bases). The CDR3 sequence is 16 residues long. The germline CDR1 and CDR2 sequences are MNHNS and SASEGT. With 6 bases removed from V and 2 bases from J, the gap between germline ends came to 14 bases. This CDR3 reads CASSPPSGAGANVLTF. The CDR3 DNA reads TGTGCCAGCAGCCCACCATCAGGGGCTGGGGCCAACGTCCTGACTTTC.

This clonotype occurred many times. This chain joins TRBV24-1 and TRBJ2-1, with TRBD2 matching 11 bases. With V trimmed by 4 bases and J by 5 bases, 12 bases remained unmatched. The length of the CDR3 is 18 residues. CDR1 and CDR2 from the germline V gene are KGHDR and SFDVKD. The chain's CDR3 is CATSEGVAGGNFNNEQFF. As DNA, the CDR3 is TGTGCCACCAGTGAAGGGGTAGCGGGAGGGAACTTCAACAATGAGCAGTTCTTC.

The chain employs TRBV28 and TRBJ1-5; possibly TRBD1 for D (5 bases). Trimming removed 3 bases from V and 1 base from J, with 19 bases in between. This CDR3 is 18 amino acids long. The germline CDR1 and CDR2 sequences are MDHEN and SYDVKM. The CDR3 DNA sequence: TGTGCCAGCAGTTTGGGACTGGGTACCTGGCGGAGCAATCAGCCCCAGCATTTT. It codes for CASSLGLGTWRSNQPQHF.

The rearrangement uses TRBV6-1 and TRBJ2-5, with D perhaps TRBD2 (7 bases). This CDR3 contains 14 residues. The V gene's germline CDR1 is MNHNS and CDR2 SASEGT. V gave up 5 bases and J gave up 3 bases, with 13 bases separating them. The CDR3 protein is CASSPQGGEETQYF. CDR3 bases: TGTGCCAGCAGTCCACAGGGAGGGGAAGAGACCCAGTACTTC.

This clonotype has at least ten counts. The chain uses TRBV10-3 and TRBJ2-7; 12 bases are a match to TRBD2. J was trimmed by 4 bases and V by 3 bases; bases with no gene match: 7. Germline V gives CDR1 ENHRY, CDR2 SYGVKD. This CDR3 region has 16 residues. CDR3 sequence: CAISDTTSGRGYEQYF. The DNA for the CDR3 is TGTGCCATCAGTGATACGACTAGCGGGAGAGGGTACGAGCAGTACTTC.

The chain is built from TRBV30 and TRBJ1-2; 9 bases align to TRBD1. The germline CDR1 and CDR2 sequences are GTSNPN and SVGIG (reference sequence). This CDR3 is built from 12 residues. V trimming: 3 bases; J trimming: 8 bases; junction bases outside the gene matches: 4. The CDR3 region is CAWSGTGFGYTF. In nucleotides, the CDR3 is TGTGCCTGGAGCGGGACAGGGTTCGGCTACACCTTC.

The chain is built from TRBV5-1 and TRBJ2-1; TRBD2 matches 7 bases. From germline, CDR1 is SGHRS and CDR2 YFSETQ. The CDR3 runs to 17 residues. After removal of 0 bases from V and 7 bases from J, the junction contained 13 bases not matched to a gene. CDR3 loop: CASSLALAASLGNEQFF. As DNA, the CDR3 is TGCGCCAGCAGCTTGGCCCTAGCGGCCTCCCTAGGGAATGAGCAGTTCTTC.

This clonotype was seen at least ten times. The chain links TRBV28 to TRBJ2-2; D gene uncertain. The CDR3 sequence is 12 residues long. Trimming pared 7 bases from V and 0 bases from J, leaving 3 bases between. CDR1 and CDR2 from the germline V gene are MDHEN and SYDVKM. CDR3 region: CASTTNTGELFF. CDR3 DNA: TGTGCCAGCACCACGAACACCGGGGAGCTGTTTTTT.

This clonotype showed up many times. The V gene is TRBV28, the J gene TRBJ1-5; the D gene is possibly TRBD1 (6 bases). The V end was cut by 10 bases, the J end by 4 bases, with 20 bases between. Germline lookup yields CDR1 MDHEN and CDR2 SYDVKM. The CDR3 sequence is 15 residues long. CDR3 DNA sequence: TGTGCCACCAGGTTGGGGGCCCCGCATAATCAGCCCCAGCATTTT. Its protein is CATRLGAPHNQPQHF.

This clonotype was counted a few times. V and J are TRBV5-1 and TRBJ2-7; the D gene is possibly TRBD2 (6 bases). The length of the CDR3 is 14 residues. Trimming cost V 4 bases and J 3 bases, with 14 bases left between them. CDR1 and CDR2 (germline): SGHRS, YFSETQ. In DNA, the CDR3 is TGCGCCAGCAGCATATCCCGGGAGAGCTACGAGCAGTACTTC. Protein product: CASSISRESYEQYF. Full variable domain (missing parts from reference TRBV5-1 and TRBJ2-7): KAGVTQTPRYLIKTRGQQVTLSCSPISGHRSVSWYQQTPGQGLQFLFEYFSETQRNKGNFPGRFSGRQFSNSRSEMNVSTLELGDSALYLCASSISRESYEQYFGPGTRLTVT.

This clonotype turned up a few times. The chain combines TRBV11-2 with TRBJ2-6; 10 positions match TRBD2. The junction had 8 bases not matched to a gene; V was cut back by 5 bases and J by 1 base. CDR1 is SGHAT, CDR2 FQNNGV, per germline. CDR3 length: 18 amino acids. The DNA for the CDR3 is TGTGCCAGCAGCAAAAGACTAGCGGGTCTATCTGGGGCCAACGTCCTGACTTTC. This codes for CASSKRLAGLSGANVLTF.

This clonotype was counted many times. The chain couples TRBV20-1 to TRBJ2-1; 10 nucleotides line up with TRBD2. Germline lookup yields CDR1 DFQATT and CDR2 SNEGSKA (reference sequence). Trimming removed 3 bases from V and 4 bases from J; junction bases left unmatched: 3. The CDR3 consists of 14 residues. CDR3 protein: CSARVSGRYNEQFF. CDR3 nucleotide sequence: TGCAGTGCTAGGGTTAGCGGGAGGTACAATGAGCAGTTCTTC.

This chain joins TRBV2 and TRBJ2-7; perhaps TRBD2 as D (5 bases). This CDR3 is built from 14 residues. The germline CDR1 and CDR2 sequences are SNHLY and FYNNEI. Deletions cut 8 bases from V and 2 bases from J, with 16 bases between. The CDR3 loop reads CASSPGAAAYEQYF. CDR3 coding DNA: TGTGCCAGCTCACCAGGAGCGGCTGCCTACGAGCAGTACTTC.

For this clonotype: One end of the junction is discordant with germline, which a read error may explain. V usage is TRBV13 and J usage is TRBJ2-1, with 7 bases that match TRBD2. CDR1 is PRHDT and CDR2 is FYEKMQ in the germline V gene (reference sequence). There are 15 residues in the CDR3. The CDR3 protein is CASSLGPRGVDEQFF. CDR3 coding DNA: TGTGCCAGCAGCCTAGGACCCCGGGGGGTGGATGAGCAGTTCTTC.

The J gene is TRBJ1-1, the V gene TRBV11-2; TRBD1 aligns across 7 bases. The CDR3 is 14 amino acids. Per germline, CDR1 SGHAT and CDR2 FQNNGV. With 5 bases clipped from V and 8 bases from J, the junction kept 11 bases outside the gene matches. CDR3 sequence (DNA): TGTGCCAGCAGCACAACGACTGGGACAGTAGAAGCTTTCTTT. Protein sequence: CASSTTTGTVEAFF.

The chain recombines TRBV6-1 with TRBJ2-7; 9 nucleotides match TRBD2. Germline lookup yields CDR1 MNHNS and CDR2 SASEGT. This CDR3 contains 15 residues. V was pared by 7 bases and J by 0 bases, with 7 bases of the junction left unmatched. In DNA, the CDR3 is TGTGCCAGCAAGACTAGCGGCATCTCCTCCTACGAGCAGTACTTC. Translating it yields CASKTSGISSYEQYF.

The chain joins TRBV6-1 to TRBJ1-6; D gene unclear. Looked up from germline, CDR1 is MNHNS and CDR2 is SASEGT. CDR3 size: 14 residues. V was cut by 2 bases and J by 9 bases, with 11 bases left in between. CDR3 DNA: TGTGCCAGCAGTGAATTGGGGTTTGGTTCACCCCTCCACTTT. It translates to CASSELGFGSPLHF.

Many counts were recorded for this clonotype. The CDR3 nucleotides read TGTGCCAGCAGTGAAGGGACAGTGAACACCGGGGAGCTGTTTTTT. It encodes CASSEGTVNTGELFF. The chain combines TRBV2 with TRBJ2-2; possibly TRBD1 for D (6 bases). V shed 1 base and J shed 1 base, with 7 bases lying between them. This CDR3 has 15 residues. Germline V CDR1 and CDR2: SNHLY, FYNNEI.

This clonotype was detected ten times or more. The chain combines TRBV27 with TRBJ2-1, with D perhaps matching TRBD1 (5 bases). The CDR3 spans 14 residues. V was clipped by 2 bases and J by 6 bases, with 11 bases between them. CDR1 and CDR2 from the germline V gene are MNHEY and SMNVEV (reference sequence). The CDR3 coding sequence is TGTGCCAGCAGTTTAGCGTTCAGGGTCAATGAGCAGTTCTTC. Translation gives CASSLAFRVNEQFF.

CDR3 loop: CASSLKPDTQYF. In nucleotides, the CDR3 is TGTGCCAGCAGCTTGAAACCAGATACGCAGTATTTT. This chain connects TRBV5-6 to TRBJ2-3, with D hard to call. Between the trimmed V and J ends, which lost 1 base and 4 bases, there was a span of 4 bases. This CDR3 comprises 12 residues. Germline loops: CDR1 SGHDT, CDR2 YYEEEE.

There are a few counts of this clonotype. The CDR3 protein is CASSPPGPETQYF. The CDR3 coding sequence is TGTGCCAGCTCACCACCTGGTCCGGAGACCCAGTACTTC. This chain uses TRBV18 with TRBJ2-5; D not resolved. Germline values: CDR1 KGHSH, CDR2 LQKENI. V lost 0 bases, J lost 5 bases, and 7 bases lay in between. This CDR3 has 13 residues.

This sequence joins TRBV28 and TRBJ2-1; possible D gene TRBD1, 6 bases. Trimming removed 7 bases from V and 6 bases from J, with 13 bases in between. The V gene's germline CDR1 is MDHEN and CDR2 SYDVKM. CDR3 length: 13 amino acids. CDR3 in DNA: TGTGCCAGCACCGACGGACAGTCCAATGAGCAGTTCTTC. Protein: CASTDGQSNEQFF.